This is a list of T cell receptor beta chains from one sample in a study of T cells in localized non-small cell lung cancer. The repertoire was sequenced with immunoSEQ multiplex PCR; TCRdb's copy has only in-frame clones and lacks some. In the table there are approximately 30,000 clones, 93% of which are singletons. The sample consisted of peripheral blood, taken before any cancer treatment. These receptors were obtained from a female donor over 55 with stage I lung adenocarcinoma. CDR3s include the opening cysteine and the closing phenylalanine or tryptophan. A D gene is named only where the DNA matches it firmly. Only part of the rows carry a size: once, few, many, or a class if the clone is expanded.

j_gene: TRBJ2-1; abundance: .; d_gene: .; v_gene: TRBV4-3; CDR3aa: CASSQDTLNYNEQFF; CDR3nt: TGCGCCAGCAGCCAAGATACACTAAACTACAATGAGCAGTTCTTC
j_gene: TRBJ2-7; abundance: .; d_gene: .; v_gene: TRBV5-6; CDR3aa: CASSPLTGLTYEQYF; CDR3nt: TGTGCCAGCTCCCCGTTAACAGGTTTAACCTACGAGCAGTACTTC
j_gene: TRBJ2-1; abundance: .; d_gene: TRBD2; v_gene: TRBV4-3; CDR3aa: CASSQVYDLAGVLSSYNEQFF; CDR3nt: TGCGCCAGCAGCCAAGTGTATGACCTAGCGGGGGTACTTAGCTCCTACAATGAGCAGTTCTTC
j_gene: TRBJ1-1; abundance: .; d_gene: .; v_gene: TRBV7-7; CDR3aa: CASSPSRGWLNTEAFF; CDR3nt: TGTGCCAGCAGCCCCTCCCGAGGATGGCTGAACACTGAAGCTTTCTTT
j_gene: TRBJ1-5; abundance: .; d_gene: TRBD1; v_gene: TRBV28; CDR3aa: CASSIGTGGGLNQPQHF; CDR3nt: TGTGCCAGCAGTATCGGGACAGGGGGAGGTTTGAATCAGCCCCAGCATTTT
j_gene: TRBJ1-1; abundance: .; d_gene: .; v_gene: TRBV11-2; CDR3aa: CASSFHRNPNTEAFF; CDR3nt: TGTGCCAGCAGCTTCCACAGGAACCCGAACACTGAAGCTTTCTTT
j_gene: TRBJ2-1; abundance: .; d_gene: .; v_gene: TRBV7-2; CDR3aa: CASSPGQTYNEQFF; CDR3nt: TGTGCCAGCAGCCCTGGACAGACCTACAATGAGCAGTTCTTC
j_gene: TRBJ2-7; abundance: .; d_gene: TRBD1; v_gene: TRBV4-1; CDR3aa: CASSLLDRGSYEQYF; CDR3nt: TGCGCCAGCAGCCTTTTAGACAGGGGCTCCTACGAGCAGTACTTC
j_gene: TRBJ1-5; abundance: .; d_gene: .; v_gene: TRBV27; CDR3aa: CASSPDRKGRDYSNQPQHF; CDR3nt: TGTGCCAGCAGTCCTGATAGAAAGGGACGAGATTATAGCAATCAGCCCCAGCATTTT
j_gene: TRBJ2-7; abundance: .; d_gene: .; v_gene: TRBV28; CDR3aa: CASSLRAEQYF; CDR3nt: TGTGCCAGCAGTTTAAGGGCCGAGCAGTACTTC
j_gene: TRBJ2-5; abundance: .; d_gene: .; v_gene: TRBV13; CDR3aa: CASSLGDREETQYF; CDR3nt: TGTGCCAGCAGCTTAGGGGACAGAGAAGAGACCCAGTACTTC
j_gene: TRBJ2-2; abundance: .; d_gene: .; v_gene: TRBV7-9; CDR3aa: CASSPPTLDWNTGELFF; CDR3nt: TGTGCCAGCAGCCCCCCCACGCTAGATTGGAACACCGGGGAGCTGTTTTTT
j_gene: TRBJ1-2; abundance: .; d_gene: .; v_gene: TRBV18; CDR3aa: CASSPGWDPVSLRGYTF; CDR3nt: TGTGCCAGCTCACCGGGGTGGGACCCCGTAAGTCTTAGGGGCTACACCTTC
j_gene: TRBJ2-2; abundance: .; d_gene: .; v_gene: TRBV11-2; CDR3aa: CASSIRGSGNTGELFF; CDR3nt: TGTGCCAGCAGCATTAGAGGGTCAGGGAACACCGGGGAGCTGTTTTTT
j_gene: TRBJ2-7; abundance: .; d_gene: TRBD1; v_gene: TRBV18; CDR3aa: CASSLGQGYEQYF; CDR3nt: TGTGCCAGCTCACTGGGACAGGGCTACGAGCAGTACTTC
j_gene: TRBJ2-5; abundance: .; d_gene: .; v_gene: TRBV9; CDR3aa: CASSVGNKEETQYF; CDR3nt: TGTGCCAGCAGCGTAGGAAACAAAGAAGAGACCCAGTACTTC
j_gene: TRBJ1-1; abundance: once; d_gene: .; v_gene: TRBV28; CDR3aa: CASSEAQGKTEAFF; CDR3nt: TGTGCCAGCAGTGAGGCCCAGGGCAAAACTGAAGCTTTCTTT
j_gene: TRBJ1-1; abundance: .; d_gene: TRBD1; v_gene: TRBV19; CDR3aa: CASSIRDRANTEAFF; CDR3nt: TGTGCCAGTAGTATCCGGGACAGGGCGAACACTGAAGCTTTCTTT
j_gene: TRBJ2-4; abundance: .; d_gene: .; v_gene: TRBV16; CDR3aa: CASSQSPIIAKNIQYF; CDR3nt: TGTGCCAGCAGCCAATCCCCGATTATAGCCAAAAACATTCAGTACTTC
j_gene: TRBJ1-5; abundance: .; d_gene: TRBD1; v_gene: TRBV28; CDR3aa: CASSRTGTAINQPQHF; CDR3nt: TGTGCCAGCAGTCGTACAGGGACAGCTATCAATCAGCCCCAGCATTTT
j_gene: TRBJ1-4; abundance: .; d_gene: .; v_gene: TRBV2; CDR3aa: CASSEALLGGKLFF; CDR3nt: TGTGCCAGCAGTGAAGCGCTTCTAGGTGGAAAACTGTTTTTT
j_gene: TRBJ1-1; abundance: .; d_gene: TRBD1; v_gene: TRBV6-5; CDR3aa: CASSTGGGGNTEAFF; CDR3nt: TGTGCCAGCAGTACAGGGGGCGGGGGGAACACTGAAGCTTTCTTT
j_gene: TRBJ1-3; abundance: .; d_gene: .; v_gene: TRBV28; CDR3aa: CASTDRWGSGNTIYF; CDR3nt: TGTGCCAGCACTGACAGGTGGGGCTCTGGAAACACCATATATTTT
j_gene: TRBJ2-1; abundance: once; d_gene: TRBD2; v_gene: TRBV18; CDR3aa: CASSPPLASGTLQFF; CDR3nt: TGTGCCAGCTCACCACCTCTTGCTAGCGGGACCTTGCAGTTCTTC
j_gene: TRBJ1-1; abundance: .; d_gene: TRBD1; v_gene: TRBV4-3; CDR3aa: CASSRGDRNTEAFF; CDR3nt: TGCGCCAGCAGCAGAGGGGACAGGAACACTGAAGCTTTCTTT
j_gene: TRBJ2-2; abundance: .; d_gene: TRBD1; v_gene: TRBV7-9; CDR3aa: CASNLNRGLNTGELFF; CDR3nt: TGTGCCAGCAACCTTAACAGGGGGCTAAACACCGGGGAGCTGTTTTTT
j_gene: TRBJ1-5; abundance: .; d_gene: TRBD1; v_gene: TRBV7-2; CDR3aa: CASSLAPQGGNQPQHF; CDR3nt: TGTGCCAGCAGCTTAGCCCCCCAGGGGGGCAATCAGCCCCAGCATTTT
j_gene: TRBJ2-1; abundance: .; d_gene: .; v_gene: TRBV5-1; CDR3aa: CASSLGSGGTNNEQFF; CDR3nt: TGCGCCAGCAGCTTGGGGTCAGGGGGGACAAACAATGAGCAGTTCTTC
j_gene: TRBJ2-3; abundance: .; d_gene: .; v_gene: TRBV2; CDR3aa: CASSEAGVSTDTQYF; CDR3nt: TGTGCCAGCAGTGAGGCGGGCGTCAGCACAGATACGCAGTATTTT
j_gene: TRBJ1-3; abundance: .; d_gene: .; v_gene: TRBV4-3; CDR3aa: CASSQERGSSGNTIYF; CDR3nt: TGCGCCAGCAGCCAAGAAAGGGGGAGCTCTGGAAACACCATATATTTT
j_gene: TRBJ2-4; abundance: .; d_gene: .; v_gene: TRBV5-1; CDR3aa: CASSPRVGNIQYF; CDR3nt: TGCGCCAGCAGCCCCAGGGTTGGAAACATTCAGTACTTC
j_gene: TRBJ1-2; abundance: .; d_gene: .; v_gene: TRBV27; CDR3aa: CASSPSPGVLGYTF; CDR3nt: TGTGCCAGCAGCCCAAGTCCAGGGGTTCTTGGCTACACCTTC
j_gene: TRBJ2-1; abundance: .; d_gene: .; v_gene: TRBV10-1; CDR3aa: CASSRDFWDNEQFF; CDR3nt: TGCGCCAGCAGCAGGGACTTTTGGGACAATGAGCAGTTCTTC
j_gene: TRBJ1-2; abundance: .; d_gene: TRBD1; v_gene: TRBV19; CDR3aa: CASSPEPGQGARGYTF; CDR3nt: TGTGCCAGTAGTCCGGAGCCGGGACAGGGGGCGAGGGGCTACACCTTC
j_gene: TRBJ2-7; abundance: .; d_gene: .; v_gene: TRBV19; CDR3aa: CASSMTGLYEQYF; CDR3nt: TGTGCCAGTAGTATGACAGGACTCTACGAGCAGTACTTC
j_gene: TRBJ2-7; abundance: .; d_gene: .; v_gene: TRBV28; CDR3aa: CASSPLSGTALYEQYF; CDR3nt: TGTGCCAGCAGCCCTTTGAGCGGGACAGCACTCTACGAGCAGTACTTC
j_gene: TRBJ2-2; abundance: .; d_gene: .; v_gene: TRBV5-1; CDR3aa: CASSLMGTGELFF; CDR3nt: TGCGCCAGCAGCTTGATGGGAACCGGGGAGCTGTTTTTT
j_gene: TRBJ1-4; abundance: .; d_gene: TRBD1; v_gene: TRBV30; CDR3aa: CAWRGTVLTNEKLFF; CDR3nt: TGTGCCTGGAGGGGGACAGTGTTAACTAATGAAAAACTGTTTTTT
j_gene: TRBJ1-4; abundance: .; d_gene: .; v_gene: TRBV20-1; CDR3aa: CSARLEKLFF; CDR3nt: TGCAGTGCTAGACTGGAAAAACTGTTTTTT
j_gene: TRBJ1-4; abundance: .; d_gene: .; v_gene: TRBV30; CDR3aa: CAWSFGPKLFF; CDR3nt: TGTGCCTGGAGTTTCGGGCCAAAACTGTTTTTT
j_gene: TRBJ1-4; abundance: .; d_gene: .; v_gene: TRBV4-1; CDR3aa: CASSPGDHATNEKLFF; CDR3nt: TGCGCCAGCAGCCCCGGGGACCATGCAACTAATGAAAAACTGTTTTTT
j_gene: TRBJ1-2; abundance: .; d_gene: .; v_gene: TRBV28; CDR3aa: CASSLNGNYGYTF; CDR3nt: TGTGCCAGCAGTTTAAACGGAAACTATGGCTACACCTTC
j_gene: TRBJ1-5; abundance: .; d_gene: .; v_gene: TRBV2; CDR3aa: CASKRERQPQHF; CDR3nt: TGTGCCAGCAAGAGGGAGCGTCAGCCCCAGCATTTT
j_gene: TRBJ2-3; abundance: .; d_gene: .; v_gene: TRBV9; CDR3aa: CASGALAQVATDTQYF; CDR3nt: TGTGCCAGCGGCGCCCTGGCGCAGGTTGCTACAGATACGCAGTATTTT
j_gene: TRBJ1-2; abundance: .; d_gene: .; v_gene: TRBV11-3; CDR3aa: CASSSRSGGADSRYGYTF; CDR3nt: TGTGCCAGCAGTTCCCGCTCTGGGGGGGCGGATTCCCGCTATGGCTACACCTTC
j_gene: TRBJ2-5; abundance: .; d_gene: TRBD1; v_gene: TRBV5-1; CDR3aa: CASSLVKAGGRGETQYF; CDR3nt: TGCGCCAGCAGCTTGGTCAAGGCAGGGGGAAGGGGAGAGACCCAGTACTTC
j_gene: TRBJ2-7; abundance: .; d_gene: TRBD1; v_gene: TRBV27; CDR3aa: CASTKSGGTAYEQYF; CDR3nt: TGTGCCAGCACCAAATCAGGGGGCACCGCCTACGAGCAGTACTTC
j_gene: TRBJ2-2; abundance: .; d_gene: .; v_gene: TRBV6-1; CDR3aa: CASSEYPNTGELFF; CDR3nt: TGTGCCAGCAGTGAATACCCGAACACCGGGGAGCTGTTTTTT
j_gene: TRBJ2-7; abundance: .; d_gene: TRBD1; v_gene: TRBV29-1; CDR3aa: CSVRPGDRGAYEQYF; CDR3nt: TGCAGCGTCCGTCCCGGGGACAGGGGCGCTTACGAGCAGTACTTC